What follows are 6 T cell receptor beta chains derived from one specimen sequenced in a study of shared clonotypes between healthy human individuals. The data were produced by immunoSEQ multiplex PCR, yet TCRdb's version contains in-frame clones alone and is incomplete. The table has more than 400,000 clones, approximately 81% seen once. Sequences were obtained from PBMCs. The receptors stem from a woman between 35 and 50 years old in good health. Some clones in this sample may be carry-over from other donors' samples.

As for this clone: A junction boundary mismatches the germline segment, possibly from a read error. The chain combines TRBV6-6 with TRBJ2-3; the D gene is possibly TRBD2 (6 bases). Germline CDR1 MNHNY, CDR2 SVGAGI (reference sequence). The CDR3 has 16 amino acids. Here the CDR3 reads CASSYSPGRGTDTQYF. In nucleotides, the CDR3 is TGTGCCAGCAGCTACTCCCCCGGGAGAGGCACAGATACGCAGTATTTT.

With regard to this clone: A far larger clone is a single base away, which makes a read error likely. Within the sample, other DNA sequences also encode this same CDR3. V is TRBV10-3 and J is TRBJ2-5; D perhaps matches TRBD1 (5 bases). The germline V gene has CDR1 ENHRY and CDR2 SYGVKD. This CDR3 region has 13 residues. CDR3 nucleotide sequence: TGTGCCATAAGTGCCAGGGCCCAAGAGACCCAGTACTTC. This gives the protein CAISARAQETQYF.

J is TRBJ2-1 and V is TRBV11-3; 9 positions match TRBD1. Trimming cost V 5 bases and J 2 bases; bases outside gene matches: 1. This CDR3 has 14 residues. Germline V gene data show CDR1 as SGHNT and CDR2 as YENEEA. CDR3 residues: CASSGQGTYNEQFF. In DNA, the CDR3 is TGTGCCAGCAGCGGACAGGGGACCTACAATGAGCAGTTCTTC.

The sample holds one count of this clone. The chain is built from TRBV27 and TRBJ2-3; 13 nucleotides match TRBD2. J gave up 2 bases and V 4 bases, and 6 bases lay outside the gene matches. Germline V gene lookup returns CDR1 MNHEY and CDR2 SMNVEV (reference sequence). CDR3 length: 17 residues. CDR3 loop: CASSWAGTSGNTDTQYF. As DNA, the CDR3 is TGTGCCAGCAGTTGGGCCGGGACTAGCGGGAACACAGATACGCAGTATTTT.

The rearrangement links TRBV7-6 to TRBJ2-1; possible D gene TRBD2, 7 bases. Trimming cost V 1 base and J 7 bases, with 17 bases left between them. This CDR3 is 16 amino acids long. Germline values: CDR1 SGHVS, CDR2 FNYEAQ. The CDR3 nucleotides are TGTGCCAGCAGCTTAGGAGGGAGGGGGAATCGGAATGAGCAGTTCTTC. Translation: CASSLGGRGNRNEQFF.

As concerns this clone: It is likely a read error: a sequence one base away is far more abundant. Different DNA sequences within this sample yield the same CDR3. The chain joins TRBV2 to TRBJ2-7, with TRBD2 matching over 16 bases. The CDR3 runs 19 residues. Germline lookup yields CDR1 SNHLY and CDR2 FYNNEI. DNA of the CDR3: TGTGCCAGCACTCGGGGGACTAGCGGGAGGGCCGTCTCCGAGGCCGAGCAGTATTTC. Amino acid sequence: CASTRGTSGRAVSEAEQYF.